The source of this TCR beta chain is a study of CD8+CD57+ T cells in acquired aplastic anemia. Study at large: Sorted CD4+ and CD8+ cells yielded DNA averaging roughly 3.3 ug. As sequenced from healthy donors, CD4+ cells averaged roughly 10 million reads.

As concerns this clonotype: What it recognizes is unknown.

Study-level findings and limits: Patients versus controls showed no significant CD8+ Simpson's diversity difference. Roughly 27 sequences, all CD8+ CDR3, were shared between patients and controls.

V dropped 7 bases and J dropped 0; count of bases not matched to a gene: 14. The CDR3 length is 18 residues. The germline V gene has CDR1 WSHSY and CDR2 SAAADI. Genomic DNA templated the TCR beta VDJ and CDR3 profiling. Via MiXCR, TCRdb re-called the reads, giving one row per CDR3 protein. The table lists 100,000 to 150,000 distinct CDR3 sequences, over 45% of them singletons. The genes are TRBV10-2 and TRBJ2-7; 11 bases are shared with TRBD1. The specimen sequenced was sorted CD4+, CD8+, or CD8+CD57+ T cells (not recorded which) from PBMCs. The receptor was isolated from a human donor in good health, serving as a control. CDR3 loop: CASNAGTGGTLSSYEQYF. CDR3 coding DNA: TGCGCCAGCAACGCCGGGACAGGGGGGACCCTGAGCTCCTACGAGCAGTACTTC.